This TCR beta chain is from a study of blood T cell repertoires in COVID-19. Study-level information: Donors in the United States, Italy and Spain gave samples during acute or convalescent COVID-19. Sample material is recorded as cDNA or gDNA derived from T cells, B-cell-depleted T cells, or PBMCs.

This clone was picked up one time. Authors' data handling: Quantification of nucleated cells was approximated via reference gene primer amplification. TCRdb keeps only in-frame clones here, not all; method: immunoSEQ multiplex PCR. That table gives V, J and clone size, and the DNA gave D and trimming. This sample has some 200,000 clones, with less than 90% found just once. Per germline, CDR1 KGHDR and CDR2 SFDVKD. The CDR3 sequence is 12 residues long. V lost 6 bases, J lost 3 bases, and 8 bases lay in between. This TCR was recovered from a middle-aged woman with acute or convalescent COVID-19. The V call is TRBV24-1, the J call TRBJ2-7; TRBD1 is a possible D gene (6 bases). Sequencing was performed on peripheral blood. In DNA, the CDR3 is TGTGCCACCAGTACAGGGAGCTACGAGCAGTACTTC. Amino acids: CATSTGSYEQYF.